These T cell receptor beta chains were read from a single sample in a study of T cells in Graves' hyperthyroidism and ophthalmopathy. TCRdb passed the multiplex PCR reads through MiXCR, listing each CDR3 protein once. This table holds more than 500,000 distinct CDR3 sequences, about a sixth found once. The specimen was blood. The receptor set was obtained from a woman between 25 and 40 years old with Graves' hyperthyroidism. The CDR3 runs from the conserved cysteine through the conserved F or W. D genes are given only for firm matches. Size tells how often a clone was seen (once, few, many) or the class of an expanded clone, and some rows leave it out.

J	D	V	size	DNA	CDR3
TRBJ2-1	.	TRBV11-3	few	TGTGCCAGCAGCTTAAGGCAGTTGGATAGCTCCTACAATGAGCAGTTCTTC	CASSLRQLDSSYNEQFF
TRBJ1-4	.	TRBV3-1	.	TGTGCCAGCAGCCTGATTGGCAGGAGAGATGAAAAACTGTTTTTT	CASSLIGRRDEKLFF
TRBJ1-2	TRBD1	TRBV29-1	.	TGCAGCGTTCGGACAGGGATCTTGAATGGCTACACCTTC	CSVRTGILNGYTF
TRBJ2-7	.	TRBV27	many	TGTGCCAGCAGTTTAGGCGCTATCTACGAGCAGTACTTC	CASSLGAIYEQYF
TRBJ2-7	.	TRBV20-1	few	TGCAGTGCTATCCCGGGTGCGGCCGCAACCTCCTCCTACGAGCAGTACTTC	CSAIPGAAATSSYEQYF
TRBJ2-1	TRBD2	TRBV11-2	.	TGTGCCAGCAGCTTCGGGACTAGAGTTTATGAGCAGTTCTTC	CASSFGTRVYEQFF
TRBJ1-5	TRBD1	TRBV28	many	TGTGCCAGCAGTTTTTACAAACAGGGGGCGTCTACTCAGCCCCAGCATTTT	CASSFYKQGASTQPQHF
TRBJ2-7	.	TRBV30	many	TGTGCCTGGGGGTACAGCTCCTACGAGCAGTACTTC	CAWGYSSYEQYF
TRBJ2-7	TRBD2	TRBV19	.	TGTGCCAGTAGTATTACGGGCGGGAGCATTGGCGAGCAGTCCTTC	CASSITGGSIGEQSF
TRBJ1-3	.	TRBV18	.	TGTGCCAGCTCACCACGGACGTTATTGGGGTCTGGAAACACCATATATTTT	CASSPRTLLGSGNTIYF
TRBJ2-3	TRBD2	TRBV29-1	many	TGCAGCGTTGAAGTGGGGACTAGCGGGGGCACAGATACGCAGTATTTT	CSVEVGTSGGTDTQYF
TRBJ2-3	TRBD1	TRBV5-1	many	TGCGCCAGCAGCGGGGGACAGCCTAGCACAGATACGCAGTATTTT	CASSGGQPSTDTQYF
TRBJ1-6	.	TRBV7-2	many	TGTGCCAGCAGCTTAGGCCCGGAGGGCAATTCACCCCTCCACTTT	CASSLGPEGNSPLHF
TRBJ1-4	.	TRBV12-5	many	TGTGCTAGTGGTTTAGGGTTAGGGCGGGGGTCGGACGCAAGCAAAAAACTGTTTTTT	CASGLGLGRGSDASKKLFF
TRBJ2-1	.	TRBV4-3	.	TGCGCCAGCAGCCAAGGGGGACGTGGCAATGAGCAGTTCTTC	CASSQGGRGNEQFF
TRBJ1-2	.	TRBV30	few	TGTGCCTGGAGTCTCGGAGACTATGGCTACACCTTC	CAWSLGDYGYTF
TRBJ2-1	.	TRBV29-1	many	TGCAGCGTTGCCATCGGGCATGAGCAGTTCTTC	CSVAIGHEQFF